The T cell receptor beta chain described here comes from a study of cytomegalovirus exposure and HLA in healthy donors. It was with 60 Vbeta and 13 Jbeta primers that the PCR ran. Clones were read by immunoSEQ multiplex PCR, and TCRdb kept only the in-frame ones, dropping some. The data hold around 150,000 clones, with about 64% observed a single time. On this clone itself: Its target is not known.

Study results and caveats: Most subjects had HLA-A and HLA-B alleles reportedly predicted accurately by TCR beta sequences.

V was cut by 4 bases and J by 0 bases, with 9 bases left in between. Looked up from germline, CDR1 is MNHEY and CDR2 is SVGAGI. This CDR3 has 15 amino acids. This chain uses TRBV6-5 with TRBJ2-2; D is possibly TRBD2 (6 bases). Sequencing input: PBMCs. The clonotype comes from a woman in her fifties or sixties in good health and CMV-seropositive. DNA of the CDR3: TGTGCCAGCAGTTCGCCTAGCGCGAACACCGGGGAGCTGTTTTTT. This sequence encodes CASSSPSANTGELFF.